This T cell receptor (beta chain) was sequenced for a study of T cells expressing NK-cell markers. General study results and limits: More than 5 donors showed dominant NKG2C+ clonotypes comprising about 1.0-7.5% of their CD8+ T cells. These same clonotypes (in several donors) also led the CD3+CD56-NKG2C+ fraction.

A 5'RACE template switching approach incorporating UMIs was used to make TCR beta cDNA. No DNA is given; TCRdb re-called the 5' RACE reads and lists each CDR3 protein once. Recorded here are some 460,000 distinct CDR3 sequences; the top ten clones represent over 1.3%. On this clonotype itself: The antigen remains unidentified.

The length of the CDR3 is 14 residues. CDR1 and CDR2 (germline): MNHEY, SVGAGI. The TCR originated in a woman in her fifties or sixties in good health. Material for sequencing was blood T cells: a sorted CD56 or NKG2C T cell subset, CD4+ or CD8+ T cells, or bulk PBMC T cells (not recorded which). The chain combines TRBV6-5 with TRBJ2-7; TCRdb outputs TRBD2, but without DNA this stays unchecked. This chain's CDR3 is CASSIGPISYEQYF.